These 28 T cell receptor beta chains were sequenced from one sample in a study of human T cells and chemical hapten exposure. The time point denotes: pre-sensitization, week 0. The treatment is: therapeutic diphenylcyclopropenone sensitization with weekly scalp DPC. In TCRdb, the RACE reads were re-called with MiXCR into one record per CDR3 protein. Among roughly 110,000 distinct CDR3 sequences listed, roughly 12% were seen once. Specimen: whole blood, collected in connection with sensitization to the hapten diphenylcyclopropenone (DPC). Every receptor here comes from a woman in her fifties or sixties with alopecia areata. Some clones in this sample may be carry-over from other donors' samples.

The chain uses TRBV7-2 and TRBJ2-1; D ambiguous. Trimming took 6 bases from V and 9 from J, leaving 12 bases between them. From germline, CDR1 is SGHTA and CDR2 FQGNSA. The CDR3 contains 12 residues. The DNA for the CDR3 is TGTGCCAGCAGAGTACCCCACCCTGAGCAGTTCTTC. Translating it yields CASRVPHPEQFF. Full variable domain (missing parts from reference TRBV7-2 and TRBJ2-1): GAGVSQSPSNKVTEKGKDVELRCDPISGHTALYWYRQSLGQGLEFLIYFQGNSAPDKSGLPSDRFSAERTGGSVSTLTIQRTQQEDSAVYLCASRVPHPEQFFGPGTRLTVL.

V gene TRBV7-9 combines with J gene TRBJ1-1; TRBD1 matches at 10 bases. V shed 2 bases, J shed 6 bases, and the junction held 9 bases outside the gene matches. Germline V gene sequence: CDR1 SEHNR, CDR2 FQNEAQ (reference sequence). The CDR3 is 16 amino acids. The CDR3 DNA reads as TGTGCCAGCAGCTTAAATCTGGGACAGGGGATTTCTGAAGCTTTCTTT. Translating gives CASSLNLGQGISEAFF.

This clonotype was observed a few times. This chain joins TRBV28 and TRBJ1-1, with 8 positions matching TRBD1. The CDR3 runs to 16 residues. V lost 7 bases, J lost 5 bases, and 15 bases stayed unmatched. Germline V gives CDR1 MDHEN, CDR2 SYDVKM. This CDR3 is CASKSRGQGVRTEAFF. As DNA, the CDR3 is TGTGCCAGCAAATCCAGGGGGCAGGGCGTTAGGACTGAAGCTTTCTTT.

The CDR3 DNA reads as TGTGCCAGCAGTACTGACTCGGGGGAGCAGTACTTC. It yields the protein CASSTDSGEQYF. The rearrangement uses TRBV2 and TRBJ2-7; maybe TRBD2 (5 bases). The ends were cut back, 5 bases at V and 7 bases at J, with 12 bases in the middle. The CDR3 has 12 residues. CDR1 is SNHLY and CDR2 is FYNNEI in the germline V gene.

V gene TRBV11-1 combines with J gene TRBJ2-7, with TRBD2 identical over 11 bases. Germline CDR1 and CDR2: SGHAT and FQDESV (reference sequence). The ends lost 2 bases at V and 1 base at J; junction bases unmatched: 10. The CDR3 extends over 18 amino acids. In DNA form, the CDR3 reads TGTGCCAGCAGCTTATCCTTTACTAGCGGGAGTTCGTCCTACGAGCAGTACTTC. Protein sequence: CASSLSFTSGSSSYEQYF.

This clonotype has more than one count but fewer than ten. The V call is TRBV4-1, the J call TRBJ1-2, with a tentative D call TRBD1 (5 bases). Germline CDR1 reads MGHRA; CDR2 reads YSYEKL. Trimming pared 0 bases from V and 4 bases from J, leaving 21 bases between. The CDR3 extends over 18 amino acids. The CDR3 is CASSQDGAGATLTYGYTF. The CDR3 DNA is TGCGCCAGCAGCCAAGATGGGGCCGGCGCGACCTTAACCTATGGCTACACCTTC.

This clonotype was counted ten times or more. CDR3 loop: CASGSGGRETQYF. The CDR3 region has the DNA TGTGCCAGCGGTAGCGGGGGGAGAGAGACCCAGTACTTC. The rearrangement joins TRBV7-2 to TRBJ2-5, with 10 bases that match TRBD2. V lost 8 bases and J lost 4; bases outside the gene matches: 4. Per the germline V gene, CDR1 is SGHTA and CDR2 is FQGNSA. CDR3 length: 13 residues.

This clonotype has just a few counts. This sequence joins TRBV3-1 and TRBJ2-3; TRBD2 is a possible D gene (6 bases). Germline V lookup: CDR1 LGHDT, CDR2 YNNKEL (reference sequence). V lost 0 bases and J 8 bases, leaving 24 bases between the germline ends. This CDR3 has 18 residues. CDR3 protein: CASSQEYFGRTLTSTQYF. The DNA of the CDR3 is TGTGCCAGCAGCCAAGAGTATTTCGGACGGACATTGACTAGTACGCAGTATTTT.

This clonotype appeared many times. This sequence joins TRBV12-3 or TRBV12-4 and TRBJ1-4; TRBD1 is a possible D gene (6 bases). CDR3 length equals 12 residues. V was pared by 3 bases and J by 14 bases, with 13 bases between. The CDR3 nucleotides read TGTGCCAGCAGTTTTGGGGGCGTATGGCTGTTTTTT. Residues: CASSFGGVWLFF.

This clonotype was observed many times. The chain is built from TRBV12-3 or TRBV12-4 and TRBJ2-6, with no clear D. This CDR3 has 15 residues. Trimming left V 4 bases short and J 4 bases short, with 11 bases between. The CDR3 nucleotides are TGTGCCAGCAGTTCCCGCCACGCCGGGGCCAACGTCCTGACTTTC. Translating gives CASSSRHAGANVLTF.

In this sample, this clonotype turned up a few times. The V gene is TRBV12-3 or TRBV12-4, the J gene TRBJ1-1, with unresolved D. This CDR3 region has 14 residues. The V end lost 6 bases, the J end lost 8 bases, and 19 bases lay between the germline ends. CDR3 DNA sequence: TGTGCCAGCAGACCCCCCGGCTTCAGAGCAGAAGCTTTCTTT. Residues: CASRPPGFRAEAFF.

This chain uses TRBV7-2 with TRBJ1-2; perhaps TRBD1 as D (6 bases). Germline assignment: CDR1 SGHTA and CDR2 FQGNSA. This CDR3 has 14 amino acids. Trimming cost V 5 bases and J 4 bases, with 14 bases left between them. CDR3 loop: CASSQTGGGYGYTF. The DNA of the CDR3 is TGTGCCAGCAGCCAGACAGGCGGGGGCTATGGCTACACCTTC.

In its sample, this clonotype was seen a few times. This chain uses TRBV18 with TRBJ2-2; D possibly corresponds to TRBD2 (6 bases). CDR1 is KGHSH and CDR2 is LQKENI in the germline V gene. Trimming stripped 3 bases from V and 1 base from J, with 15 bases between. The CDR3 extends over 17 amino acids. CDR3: CASSPAGGVQNTGELFF. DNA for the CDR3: TGTGCCAGCTCACCCGCCGGCGGGGTGCAGAACACCGGGGAGCTGTTTTTT.

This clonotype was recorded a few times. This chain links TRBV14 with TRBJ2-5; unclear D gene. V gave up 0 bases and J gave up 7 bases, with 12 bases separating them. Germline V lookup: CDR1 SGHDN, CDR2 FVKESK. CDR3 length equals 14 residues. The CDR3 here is CASSQDTPPWTQYF. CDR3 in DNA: TGTGCCAGCAGCCAAGATACTCCGCCGTGGACCCAGTACTTC.

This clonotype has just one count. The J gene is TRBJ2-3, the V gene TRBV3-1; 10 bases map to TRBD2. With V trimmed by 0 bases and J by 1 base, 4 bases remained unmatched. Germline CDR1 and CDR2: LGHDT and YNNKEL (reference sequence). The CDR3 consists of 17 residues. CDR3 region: CASSQEIAGGGTDTQYF. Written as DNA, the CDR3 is TGTGCCAGCAGCCAAGAAATAGCGGGGGGAGGCACAGATACGCAGTATTTT.

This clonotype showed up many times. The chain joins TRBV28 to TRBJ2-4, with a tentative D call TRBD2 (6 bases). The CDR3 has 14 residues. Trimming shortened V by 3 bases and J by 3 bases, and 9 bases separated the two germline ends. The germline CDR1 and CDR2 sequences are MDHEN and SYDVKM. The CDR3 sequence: CASSLGGVKNIQYF. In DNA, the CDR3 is TGTGCCAGCAGTTTGGGGGGAGTCAAAAACATTCAGTACTTC.

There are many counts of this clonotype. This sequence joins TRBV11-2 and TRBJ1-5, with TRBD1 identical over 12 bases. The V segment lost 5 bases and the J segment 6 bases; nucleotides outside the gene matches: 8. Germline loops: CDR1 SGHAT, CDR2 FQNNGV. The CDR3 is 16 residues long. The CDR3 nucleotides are TGTGCCAGCAGCACCGGGGGACAGGGGGCGGGTCAGCCCCAGCATTTT. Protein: CASSTGGQGAGQPQHF.

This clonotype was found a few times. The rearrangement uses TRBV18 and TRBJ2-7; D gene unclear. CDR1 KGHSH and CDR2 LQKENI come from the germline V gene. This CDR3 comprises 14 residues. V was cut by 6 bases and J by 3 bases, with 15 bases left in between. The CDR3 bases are TGTGCCAGCTCGCTTTCCAAGGGCGTCTACGAGCAGTACTTC. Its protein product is CASSLSKGVYEQYF. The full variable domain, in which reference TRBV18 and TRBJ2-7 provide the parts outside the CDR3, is NAGVMQNPRHLVRRRGQEARLRCSPMKGHSHVYWYRQLPEEGLKFMVYLQKENIIDESGMPKERFSAEFPKEGPSILRIQQVVRGDSAAYFCASSLSKGVYEQYFGPGTRLTVT.

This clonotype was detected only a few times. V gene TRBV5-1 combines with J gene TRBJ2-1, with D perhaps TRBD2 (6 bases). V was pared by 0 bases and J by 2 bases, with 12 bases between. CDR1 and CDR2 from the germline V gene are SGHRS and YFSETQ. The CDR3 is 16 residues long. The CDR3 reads CASSLDAGSAYNEQFF. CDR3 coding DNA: TGCGCCAGCAGCTTGGACGCGGGGAGCGCCTACAATGAGCAGTTCTTC. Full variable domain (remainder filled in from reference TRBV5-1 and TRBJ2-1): KAGVTQTPRYLIKTRGQQVTLSCSPISGHRSVSWYQQTPGQGLQFLFEYFSETQRNKGNFPGRFSGRQFSNSRSEMNVSTLELGDSALYLCASSLDAGSAYNEQFFGPGTRLTVL.

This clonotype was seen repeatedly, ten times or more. The CDR3 reads CASSYSHESFEAFF. DNA for the CDR3: TGTGCCAGCAGCTACAGTCACGAATCCTTTGAAGCTTTCTTT. The chain is built from TRBV6-4 and TRBJ1-1; D remains unclear. Trimming cost V 6 bases and J 7 bases, with 18 bases left between them. The CDR3 runs to 14 residues. CDR1 is MRHNA, CDR2 SNTAGT, per germline.

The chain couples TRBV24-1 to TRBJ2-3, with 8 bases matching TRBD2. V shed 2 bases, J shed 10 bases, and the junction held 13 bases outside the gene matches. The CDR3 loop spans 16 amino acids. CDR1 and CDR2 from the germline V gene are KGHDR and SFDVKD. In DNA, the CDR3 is TGTGCCACCAGTGATTCTCGGCGGTCTAGCGGGCAAGCGCAGTATTTT. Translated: CATSDSRRSSGQAQYF.

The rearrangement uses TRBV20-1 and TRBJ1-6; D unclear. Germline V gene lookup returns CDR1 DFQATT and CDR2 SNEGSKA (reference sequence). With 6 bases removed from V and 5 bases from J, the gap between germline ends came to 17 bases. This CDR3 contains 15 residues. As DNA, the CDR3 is TGCAGTGCAAAGATTAATCCCCGCAATAATTCACCCCTCCACTTT. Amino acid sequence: CSAKINPRNNSPLHF.

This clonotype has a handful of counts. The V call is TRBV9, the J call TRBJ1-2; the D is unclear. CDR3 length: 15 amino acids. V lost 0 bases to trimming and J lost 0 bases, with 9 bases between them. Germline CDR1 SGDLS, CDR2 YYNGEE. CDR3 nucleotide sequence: TGTGCCAGCAGCGTAGAGGCGGAGACTAACTATGGCTACACCTTC. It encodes CASSVEAETNYGYTF.

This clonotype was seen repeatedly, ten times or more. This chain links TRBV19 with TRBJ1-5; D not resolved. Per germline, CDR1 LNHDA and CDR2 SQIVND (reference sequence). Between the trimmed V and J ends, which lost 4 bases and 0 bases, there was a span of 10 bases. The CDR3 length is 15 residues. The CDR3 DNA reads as TGTGCCAGTAGTACCTATACACTTAGCAATCAGCCCCAGCATTTT. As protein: CASSTYTLSNQPQHF.

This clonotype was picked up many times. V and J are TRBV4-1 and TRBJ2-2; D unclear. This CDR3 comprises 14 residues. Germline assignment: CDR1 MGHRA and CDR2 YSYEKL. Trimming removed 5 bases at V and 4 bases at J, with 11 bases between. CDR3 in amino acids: CASSRTGGTGELFF. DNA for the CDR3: TGCGCCAGCAGCAGAACCGGCGGCACCGGGGAGCTGTTTTTT.

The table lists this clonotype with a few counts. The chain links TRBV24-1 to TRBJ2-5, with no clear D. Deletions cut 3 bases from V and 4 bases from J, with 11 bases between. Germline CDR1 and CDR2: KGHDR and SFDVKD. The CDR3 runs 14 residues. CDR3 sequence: CATSDRSGRETQYF. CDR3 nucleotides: TGTGCCACCAGTGATCGTTCAGGCCGAGAGACCCAGTACTTC.

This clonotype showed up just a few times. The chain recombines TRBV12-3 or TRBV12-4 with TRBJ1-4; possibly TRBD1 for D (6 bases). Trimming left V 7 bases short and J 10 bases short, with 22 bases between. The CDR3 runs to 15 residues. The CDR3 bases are TGTGCCAGCACGTTTGGACAGTCCGCCAGAGGAAAACTGTTTTTT. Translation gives CASTFGQSARGKLFF.

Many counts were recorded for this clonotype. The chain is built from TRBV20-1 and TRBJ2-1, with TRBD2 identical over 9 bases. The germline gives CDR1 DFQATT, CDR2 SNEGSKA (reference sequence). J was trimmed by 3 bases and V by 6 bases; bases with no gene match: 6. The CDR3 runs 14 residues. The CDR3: CSASTSGGYNEQFF. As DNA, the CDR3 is TGCAGTGCCTCGACTAGCGGAGGCTACAATGAGCAGTTCTTC.